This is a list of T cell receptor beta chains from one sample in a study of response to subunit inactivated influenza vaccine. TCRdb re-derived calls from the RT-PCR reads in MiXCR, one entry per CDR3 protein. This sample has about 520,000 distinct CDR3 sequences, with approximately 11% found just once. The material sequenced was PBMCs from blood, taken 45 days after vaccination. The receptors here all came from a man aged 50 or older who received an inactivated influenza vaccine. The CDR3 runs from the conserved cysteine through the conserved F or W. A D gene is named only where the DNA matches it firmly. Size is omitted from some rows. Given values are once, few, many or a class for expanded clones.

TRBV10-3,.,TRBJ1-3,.,CAISENPNRASSGNTIYF,TGTGCCATCAGTGAAAATCCCAACAGGGCAAGCTCTGGAAACACCATATATTTT
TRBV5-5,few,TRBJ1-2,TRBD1,CASSLAGSEGGGGYTF,TGTGCCAGCAGCTTGGCCGGTAGTGAAGGGGGCGGTGGCTACACCTTC
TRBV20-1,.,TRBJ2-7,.,CSASTGLTYEQYF,TGCAGTGCTAGCACGGGACTCACCTACGAGCAGTACTTC
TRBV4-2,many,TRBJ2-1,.,CASSQGTNDNEQFF,TGTGCCAGCAGCCAAGGGACTAATGACAATGAGCAGTTCTTC
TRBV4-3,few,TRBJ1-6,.,CASSQVISDNSPLHF,TGCGCCAGCAGCCAAGTAATCTCGGATAATTCACCCCTCCACTTT
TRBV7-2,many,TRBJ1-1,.,CASSPQTFERGAFF,TGTGCCAGCAGCCCGCAGACTTTCGAACGGGGAGCTTTCTTT
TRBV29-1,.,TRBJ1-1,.,CSVVRDMNTEAFF,TGCAGCGTTGTAAGGGACATGAACACTGAAGCTTTCTTT
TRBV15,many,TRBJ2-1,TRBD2,CATSSRQRGAYNEQFF,TGTGCCACCAGCAGCCGGCAGCGGGGGGCCTACAATGAGCAGTTCTTC
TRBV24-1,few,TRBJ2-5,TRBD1,CATSDLGTGEETQYF,TGTGCCACCAGTGATTTGGGTACAGGGGAAGAGACCCAGTACTTC
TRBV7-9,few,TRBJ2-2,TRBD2,CASSGGQGNTGELFF,TGTGCCAGCTCGGGGGGTCAGGGGAACACCGGGGAGCTGTTTTTT
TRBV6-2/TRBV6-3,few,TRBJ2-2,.,CASRNPPNTGELFF,TGTGCCAGCAGGAATCCCCCGAACACCGGGGAGCTGTTTTTT
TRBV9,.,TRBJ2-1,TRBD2,CASSVAAGGPQSEQFF,TGTGCCAGCAGCGTAGCAGCGGGAGGGCCTCAATCTGAGCAGTTCTTC
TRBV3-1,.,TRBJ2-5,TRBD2,CSSSQDLAGGPETQYF,TGTTCCAGCAGCCAAGATCTAGCGGGGGGGCCGGAGACCCAGTACTTC
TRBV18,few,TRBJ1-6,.,CASSDRRNSPLHF,TGTGCCAGCTCAGACCGTAGGAATTCACCCCTCCACTTT
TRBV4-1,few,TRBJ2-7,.,CASSFEGYEQYF,TGCGCCAGCAGCTTCGAGGGGTACGAGCAGTACTTC
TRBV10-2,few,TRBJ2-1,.,CASMFSGAYNEQFF,TGCGCCAGCATGTTTTCGGGAGCGTACAATGAGCAGTTCTTC
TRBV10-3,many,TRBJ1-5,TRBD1,CAIGQGDNQPQHF,TGTGCCATTGGACAGGGGGACAATCAGCCCCAGCATTTT
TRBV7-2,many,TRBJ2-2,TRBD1,CASSSVTGSTGELFF,TGTGCCAGCAGCTCAGTGACAGGGAGTACCGGGGAGCTGTTTTTT
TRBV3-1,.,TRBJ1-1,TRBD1,CASSRRDRTEAFF,TGTGCCAGCAGCCGGCGGGACAGGACTGAAGCTTTCTTT
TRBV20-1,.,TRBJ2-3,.,CCARDRMGEGYTDTQYF,TGCTGTGCTAGAGATAGGATGGGGGAAGGATACACAGATACGCAGTATTTT
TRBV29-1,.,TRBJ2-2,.,CSAGAGQQTGELFF,TGCAGCGCTGGGGCGGGACAGCAGACCGGGGAGCTGTTTTTT
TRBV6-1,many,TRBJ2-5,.,CASSIGGRETQYF,TGTGCCAGCAGTATAGGGGGTCGAGAGACCCAGTACTTC
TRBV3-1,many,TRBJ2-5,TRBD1,CASSHDGTENQETQYF,TGTGCCAGCAGCCACGATGGGACAGAGAACCAAGAGACCCAGTACTTC
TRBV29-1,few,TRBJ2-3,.,CSVEGLTAYLADTQYF,TGCAGCGTTGAGGGCCTGACAGCGTATCTCGCAGATACGCAGTATTTT
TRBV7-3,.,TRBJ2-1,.,CASSRAGRASSYNEQFF,TGTGCCAGCAGCCGAGCCGGGAGAGCTAGCTCCTACAATGAGCAGTTCTTC
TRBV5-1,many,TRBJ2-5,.,CASSSRGGPETQYF,TGCGCCAGCAGCTCCCGTGGGGGGCCAGAGACCCAGTACTTC
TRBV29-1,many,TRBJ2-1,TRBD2,CSVLLAGGRNNEQFF,TGCAGCGTACTCTTAGCGGGAGGAAGGAACAATGAGCAGTTCTTC
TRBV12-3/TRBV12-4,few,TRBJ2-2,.,CASSHPSGELFF,TGTGCCAGCAGCCATCCTTCCGGGGAGCTGTTTTTT
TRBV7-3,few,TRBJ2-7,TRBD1,CASSLWCRVDRVYEQYF,TGTGCCAGCAGCTTATGGTGCCGGGTGGACAGGGTTTACGAGCAGTACTTC
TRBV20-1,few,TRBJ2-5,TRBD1,CSARRSTGRATETQYF,TGCAGTGCTAGACGGTCGACAGGGAGAGCTACTGAGACCCAGTACTTC
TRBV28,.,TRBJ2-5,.,CASSLILSRETQYF,TGTGCCAGCAGTTTAATACTCTCTCGGGAGACCCAGTACTTC